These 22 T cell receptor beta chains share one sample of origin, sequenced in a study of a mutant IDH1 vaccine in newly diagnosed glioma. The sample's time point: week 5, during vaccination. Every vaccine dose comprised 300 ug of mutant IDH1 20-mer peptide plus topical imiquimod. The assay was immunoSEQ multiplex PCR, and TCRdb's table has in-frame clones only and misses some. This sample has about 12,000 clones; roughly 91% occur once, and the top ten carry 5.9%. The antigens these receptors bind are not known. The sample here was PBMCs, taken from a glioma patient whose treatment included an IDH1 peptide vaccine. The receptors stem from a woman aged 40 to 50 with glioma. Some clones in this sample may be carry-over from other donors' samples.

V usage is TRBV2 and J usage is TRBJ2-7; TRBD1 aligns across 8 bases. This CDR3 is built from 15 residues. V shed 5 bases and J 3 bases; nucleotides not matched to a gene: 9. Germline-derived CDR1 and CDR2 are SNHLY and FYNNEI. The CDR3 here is CASSPGQGQVYEQYF. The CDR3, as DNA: TGTGCCAGCAGTCCAGGACAGGGCCAAGTCTACGAGCAGTACTTC. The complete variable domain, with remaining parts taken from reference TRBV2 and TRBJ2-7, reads EPEVTQTPSHQVTQMGQEVILRCVPISNHLYFYWYRQILGQKVEFLVSFYNNEISEKSEIFDDQFSVERPDGSNFTLKIRSTKLEDSAMYFCASSPGQGQVYEQYFGPGTRLTVT.

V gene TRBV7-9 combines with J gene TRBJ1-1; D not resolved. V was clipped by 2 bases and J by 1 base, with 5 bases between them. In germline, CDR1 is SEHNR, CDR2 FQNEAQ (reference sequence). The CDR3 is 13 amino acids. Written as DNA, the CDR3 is TGTGCCAGCAGCTTATCGGGGAACACTGAAGCTTTCTTT. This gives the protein CASSLSGNTEAFF.

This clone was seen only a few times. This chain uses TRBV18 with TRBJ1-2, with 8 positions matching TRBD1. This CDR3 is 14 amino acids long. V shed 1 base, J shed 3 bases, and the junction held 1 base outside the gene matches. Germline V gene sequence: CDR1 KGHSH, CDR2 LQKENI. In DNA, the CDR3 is TGTGCCAGCTCACCACTGGACAGGGACTATGGCTACACCTTC. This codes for CASSPLDRDYGYTF.

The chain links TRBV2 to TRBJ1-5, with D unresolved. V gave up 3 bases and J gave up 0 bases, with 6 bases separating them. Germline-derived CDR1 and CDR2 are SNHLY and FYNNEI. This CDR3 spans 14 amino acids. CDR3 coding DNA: TGTGCCAGCAGTGAGCAGTATAGCAATCAGCCCCAGCATTTT. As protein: CASSEQYSNQPQHF.

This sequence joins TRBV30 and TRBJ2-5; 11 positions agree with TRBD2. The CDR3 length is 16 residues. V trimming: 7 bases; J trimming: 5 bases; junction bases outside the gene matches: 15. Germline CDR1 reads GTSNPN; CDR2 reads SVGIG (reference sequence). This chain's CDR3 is CASLPWGSGGDETQYF. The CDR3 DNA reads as TGTGCCTCGCTCCCCTGGGGTAGCGGGGGGGATGAGACCCAGTACTTC. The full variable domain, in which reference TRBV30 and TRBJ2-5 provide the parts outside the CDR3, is SQTIHQWPATLVQPVGSPLSLECTVEGTSNPNLYWYRQAAGRGLQLLFYSVGIGQISSEVPQNLSASRPQDRQFILSSKKLLLSDSGFYLCASLPWGSGGDETQYFGPGTRLLVL.

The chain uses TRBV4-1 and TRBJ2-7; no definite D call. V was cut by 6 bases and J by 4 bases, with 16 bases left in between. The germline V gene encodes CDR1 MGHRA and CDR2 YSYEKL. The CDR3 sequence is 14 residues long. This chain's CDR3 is CASRVRAEAYEQYF. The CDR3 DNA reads TGCGCCAGCAGGGTCAGAGCAGAAGCATACGAGCAGTACTTC.

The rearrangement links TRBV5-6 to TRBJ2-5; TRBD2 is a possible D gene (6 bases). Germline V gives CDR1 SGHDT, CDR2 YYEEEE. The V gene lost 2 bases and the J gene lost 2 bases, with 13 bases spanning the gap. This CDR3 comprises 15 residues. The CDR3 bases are TGTGCCAGCAGCTTACTCGGGGGAACGCAAGAGACCCAGTACTTC. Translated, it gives CASSLLGGTQETQYF.

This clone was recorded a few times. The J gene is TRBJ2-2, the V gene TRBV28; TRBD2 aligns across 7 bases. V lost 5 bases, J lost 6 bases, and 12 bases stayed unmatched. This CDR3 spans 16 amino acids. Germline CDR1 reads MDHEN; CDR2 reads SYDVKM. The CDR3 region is CASSPGGNNEAGELFF. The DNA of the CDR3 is TGTGCCAGCAGTCCGGGAGGAAATAATGAGGCCGGGGAGCTGTTTTTT.

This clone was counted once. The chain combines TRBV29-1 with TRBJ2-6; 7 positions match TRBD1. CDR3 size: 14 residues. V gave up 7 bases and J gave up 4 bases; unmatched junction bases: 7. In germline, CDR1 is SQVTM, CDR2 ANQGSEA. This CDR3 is CSALTGKGANVLTF. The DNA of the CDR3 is TGCAGCGCTCTGACAGGGAAGGGGGCCAACGTCCTGACTTTC. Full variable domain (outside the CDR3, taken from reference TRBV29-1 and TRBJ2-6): SAVISQKPSRDICQRGTSLTIQCQVDSQVTMMFWYRQQPGQSLTLIATANQGSEATYESGFVIDKFPISRPNLTFSTLTVSNMSPEDSSIYLCSALTGKGANVLTFGAGSRLTVL.

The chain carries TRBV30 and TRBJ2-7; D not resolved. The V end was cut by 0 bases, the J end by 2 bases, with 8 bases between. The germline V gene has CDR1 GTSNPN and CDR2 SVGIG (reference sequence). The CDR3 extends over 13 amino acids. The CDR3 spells CAWSVAHPYEQYF. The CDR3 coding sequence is TGTGCCTGGAGTGTAGCCCACCCCTACGAGCAGTACTTC.

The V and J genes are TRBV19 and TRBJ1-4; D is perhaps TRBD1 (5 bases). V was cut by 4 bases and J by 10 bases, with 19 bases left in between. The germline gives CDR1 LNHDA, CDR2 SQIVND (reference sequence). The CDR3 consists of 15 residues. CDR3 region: CASSTAGTPKGKLFF. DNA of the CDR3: TGTGCCAGTAGTACAGCCGGGACCCCCAAAGGAAAACTGTTTTTT.

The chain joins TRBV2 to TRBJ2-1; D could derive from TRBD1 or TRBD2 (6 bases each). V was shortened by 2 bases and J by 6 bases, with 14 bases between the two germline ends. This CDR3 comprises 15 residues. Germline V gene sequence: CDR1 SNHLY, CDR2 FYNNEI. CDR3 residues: CASSEMGGHLNEQFF. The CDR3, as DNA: TGTGCCAGCAGTGAAATGGGGGGACACCTCAATGAGCAGTTCTTC.

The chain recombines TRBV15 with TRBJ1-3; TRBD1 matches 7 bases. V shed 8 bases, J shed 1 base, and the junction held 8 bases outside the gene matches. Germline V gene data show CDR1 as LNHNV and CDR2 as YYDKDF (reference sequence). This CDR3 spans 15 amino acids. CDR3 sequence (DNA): TGTGCCACCGTCCGGGACAGTGGATCTGGAAACACCATATATTTT. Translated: CATVRDSGSGNTIYF.

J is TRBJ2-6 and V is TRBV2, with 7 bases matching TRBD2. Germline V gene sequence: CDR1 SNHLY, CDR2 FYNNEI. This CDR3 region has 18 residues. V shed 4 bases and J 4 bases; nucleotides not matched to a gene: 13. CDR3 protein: CASSAGGSHVGGANVLTF. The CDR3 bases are TGTGCCAGCAGTGCTGGCGGGAGCCATGTGGGGGGGGCCAACGTCCTGACTTTC. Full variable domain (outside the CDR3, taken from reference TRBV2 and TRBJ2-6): EPEVTQTPSHQVTQMGQEVILRCVPISNHLYFYWYRQILGQKVEFLVSFYNNEISEKSEIFDDQFSVERPDGSNFTLKIRSTKLEDSAMYFCASSAGGSHVGGANVLTFGAGSRLTVL.

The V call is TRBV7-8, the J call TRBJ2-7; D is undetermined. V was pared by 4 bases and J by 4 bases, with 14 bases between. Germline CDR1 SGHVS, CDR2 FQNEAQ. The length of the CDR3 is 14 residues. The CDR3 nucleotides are TGTGCCAGCAGCTCCCCATTTTCAGGATACGAGCAGTACTTC. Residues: CASSSPFSGYEQYF.

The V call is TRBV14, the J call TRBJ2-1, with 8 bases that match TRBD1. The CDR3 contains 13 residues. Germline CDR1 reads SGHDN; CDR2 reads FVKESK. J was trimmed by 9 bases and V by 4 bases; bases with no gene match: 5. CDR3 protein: CASSLLQGGEQFF. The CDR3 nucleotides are TGTGCCAGCAGCCTCCTACAGGGGGGTGAGCAGTTCTTC.

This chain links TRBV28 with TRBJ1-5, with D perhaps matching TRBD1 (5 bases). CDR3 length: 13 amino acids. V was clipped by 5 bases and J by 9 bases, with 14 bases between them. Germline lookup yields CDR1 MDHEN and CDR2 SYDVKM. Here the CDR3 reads CASSQDSLRPQHF. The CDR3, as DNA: TGTGCCAGCAGTCAAGACAGTTTACGGCCCCAGCATTTT.

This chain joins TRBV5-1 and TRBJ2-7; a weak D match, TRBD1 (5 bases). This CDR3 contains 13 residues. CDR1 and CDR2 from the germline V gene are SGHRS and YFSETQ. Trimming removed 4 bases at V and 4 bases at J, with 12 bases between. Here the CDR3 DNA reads TGCGCCAGCAGCGCTCAGGGCGGATACGAGCAGTACTTC. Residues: CASSAQGGYEQYF.

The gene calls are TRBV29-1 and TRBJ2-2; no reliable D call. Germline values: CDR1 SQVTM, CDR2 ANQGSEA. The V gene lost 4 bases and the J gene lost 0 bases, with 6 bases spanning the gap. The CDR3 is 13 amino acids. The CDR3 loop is CSVGRPNTGELFF. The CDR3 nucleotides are TGCAGCGTTGGTAGACCGAACACCGGGGAGCTGTTTTTT.

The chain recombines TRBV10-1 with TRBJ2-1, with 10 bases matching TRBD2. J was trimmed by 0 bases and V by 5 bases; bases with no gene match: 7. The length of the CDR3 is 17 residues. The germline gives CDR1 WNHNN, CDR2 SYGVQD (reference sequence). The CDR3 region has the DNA TGCGCCAGCAGTCGAGCGGGAGGGCCTAGCTCCTACAATGAGCAGTTCTTC. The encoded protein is CASSRAGGPSSYNEQFF.

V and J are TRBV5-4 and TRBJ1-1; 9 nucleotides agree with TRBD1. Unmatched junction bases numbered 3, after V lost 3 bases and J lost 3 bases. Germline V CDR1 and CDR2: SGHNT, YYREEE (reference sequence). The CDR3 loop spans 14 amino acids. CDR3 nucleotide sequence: TGTGCCAGCAGCTGGACAGGGGAGGACACTGAAGCTTTCTTT. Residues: CASSWTGEDTEAFF.

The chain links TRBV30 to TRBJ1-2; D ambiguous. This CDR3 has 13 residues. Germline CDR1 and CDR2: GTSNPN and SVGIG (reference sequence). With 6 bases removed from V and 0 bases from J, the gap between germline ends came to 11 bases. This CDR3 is CACLEAANYGYTF. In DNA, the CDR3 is TGTGCCTGTTTGGAAGCGGCTAACTATGGCTACACCTTC.